Listed below are T cell receptor beta chains from one sample, sequenced in a study of naive and memory T cell subsets. TCRdb called the UMI-ligation and nested PCR reads again in MiXCR, with one record for every CDR3 protein. The sample records over 700 distinct CDR3 sequences, around 15% being singletons. Material for sequencing was CD8+ TEMRA cells from blood. These receptors all stem from a human donor in good health. Both conserved end residues are part of each CDR3. D genes are given only for firm matches. Clone sizes are given selectively: once, few, many, or a class where the clone is expanded.

few	TRBD2	TRBV7-6	TRBJ2-1	CASSSLTSGAYNEQFF	TGTGCCAGCAGCTCACTAACTAGCGGGGCGTACAATGAGCAGTTCTTC
few	TRBD1	TRBV20-1	TRBJ1-5	CSATPETGRDSNQPQHF	TGCAGTGCAACCCCCGAGACAGGGAGGGACAGCAATCAGCCCCAGCATTTT
few	.	TRBV4-3	TRBJ2-5	CASSRASSQDGEYQETQYF	TGCGCCAGCAGCCGCGCCAGCAGCCAAGATGGCGAGTACCAAGAGACCCAGTACTTC
few	.	TRBV5-1	TRBJ2-1	CASSLGQLHYNEQFF	TGCGCCAGCAGCTTGGGCCAGCTCCATTACAATGAGCAGTTCTTC
hyperexpanded	TRBD2	TRBV3-1	TRBJ2-2	CASTPRAGAGGELFF	TGTGCCAGCACCCCCAGAGCGGGAGCGGGCGGGGAGCTGTTTTTT
medium-sized	.	TRBV28	TRBJ1-4	CASRMTVATNEKLFF	TGTGCCAGCAGGATGACGGTTGCAACTAATGAAAAACTGTTTTTT
.	.	TRBV5-4	TRBJ2-1	CASSWARNEQFF	TGTGCCAGCAGCTGGGCTAGGAATGAGCAGTTCTTC
large	TRBD2	TRBV28	TRBJ2-1	CASSSLAGDEQFF	TGTGCCAGCAGTTCCCTAGCGGGAGATGAGCAGTTCTTC
.	.	TRBV6-5	TRBJ1-1	CASSYSVEGREAFF	TGTGCCAGCAGTTACTCAGTGGAGGGCCGAGAAGCTTTCTTT
.	.	TRBV13	TRBJ2-3	CASSTRTDTQYF	TGTGCCAGCAGCACGCGCACAGATACGCAGTATTTT
few	.	TRBV2	TRBJ2-5	CANTAASNQETQYF	TGTGCCAACACAGCGGCCAGCAACCAAGAGACCCAGTACTTC
.	.	TRBV6-4	TRBJ2-7	CASSDVRLVHHEQYF	TGTGCCAGCAGTGACGTTCGACTAGTTCACCACGAGCAGTACTTC
many	.	TRBV20-1	TRBJ1-5	CSARLTGPRHQPQHF	TGCAGTGCTAGATTGACAGGACCGAGGCATCAGCCCCAGCATTTT
large	.	TRBV3-1	TRBJ2-4	CASSQESWGSDIQYF	TGTGCCAGCAGCCAAGAGTCTTGGGGTTCGGACATTCAGTACTTC
few	TRBD1	TRBV3-1	TRBJ2-7	CASSQDWRTGHDAWHYYEQYF	TGTGCCAGCAGCCAAGATTGGCGGACAGGCCACGACGCATGGCACTACTACGAGCAGTACTTC
.	TRBD1	TRBV2	TRBJ2-7	CASSMTGGASYEQYF	TGTGCCAGCAGTATGACAGGGGGAGCCTCCTACGAGCAGTACTTC
.	.	TRBV7-9	TRBJ2-5	CASSLVNPSSQETQYF	TGTGCCAGCAGCTTAGTCAATCCTAGCAGCCAAGAGACCCAGTACTTC
few	.	TRBV28	TRBJ2-1	CASTNAYNEQFF	TGTGCCAGTACTAACGCTTACAATGAGCAGTTCTTC
.	TRBD2	TRBV19	TRBJ2-7	CASSAGLAVYEQYF	TGTGCCAGTAGTGCGGGACTAGCGGTATACGAGCAGTACTTC
.	TRBD2	TRBV5-4	TRBJ2-1	CASSLKREAGNEQFF	TGTGCCAGCAGCTTAAAGCGGGAGGCCGGGAATGAGCAGTTCTTC
.	TRBD1	TRBV6-2/TRBV6-3	TRBJ1-5	CASSYGTAPINQPQHF	TGTGCCAGCAGTTACGGGACAGCACCGATAAATCAGCCCCAGCATTTT
few	.	TRBV18	TRBJ2-7	CASSPSDTYEQYF	TGTGCCAGCTCACCAAGCGACACCTACGAGCAGTACTTC
.	.	TRBV12-3/TRBV12-4	TRBJ2-2	CASSRLGGIGELFF	TGTGCCAGCAGCCGACTAGGCGGCATCGGGGAGCTGTTTTTT
.	.	TRBV12-3/TRBV12-4	TRBJ2-7	CASSPGATYEQYF	TGTGCCAGCAGCCCGGGAGCCACCTACGAGCAGTACTTC
many	.	TRBV6-2/TRBV6-3	TRBJ2-4	CASSYGGGFSIQYF	TGTGCCAGCAGTTACGGCGGAGGGTTTAGCATTCAGTACTTC
few	.	TRBV7-9	TRBJ2-7	CASSLLVSYEQYF	TGTGCCAGCAGCTTACTGGTTTCCTACGAGCAGTACTTC
.	.	TRBV25-1	TRBJ2-5	CASSEYEGRDGGWETQYF	TGTGCCAGCAGTGAATATGAAGGGAGGGATGGGGGCTGGGAGACCCAGTACTTC
.	.	TRBV15	TRBJ1-3	CATSRGDSGNTIYF	TGTGCCACCAGCAGAGGAGACTCTGGAAACACCATATATTTT
few	TRBD2	TRBV6-6	TRBJ2-2	CASSYAMWLRLAGHAAELFF	TGTGCCAGCAGTTACGCGATGTGGTTGAGGCTAGCGGGTCATGCTGCAGAGCTGTTTTTT
.	TRBD1	TRBV4-2	TRBJ2-7	CASSQPRQGAYEQYF	TGTGCCAGCAGCCAACCAAGACAGGGCGCCTACGAGCAGTACTTC
many	.	TRBV14	TRBJ1-1	CASSQESRVWMNTEAFF	TGTGCCAGCAGCCAAGAAAGTAGGGTGTGGATGAACACTGAAGCTTTCTTT
.	TRBD2	TRBV2	TRBJ2-5	CASSAGLAGSETQYF	TGTGCCAGCAGCGCCGGACTAGCGGGATCGGAGACCCAGTACTTC
.	TRBD1	TRBV12-3/TRBV12-4	TRBJ1-4	CASTSFLGQGGEKLFF	TGTGCCAGCACTTCTTTCTTGGGACAGGGCGGGGAAAAACTGTTTTTT
many	.	TRBV7-6	TRBJ2-7	CASSLATGPGYEQYF	TGTGCCAGCAGCTTAGCGACGGGTCCCGGCTACGAGCAGTACTTC
many	.	TRBV6-5	TRBJ2-2	CASSYSRENTGELFF	TGTGCCAGCAGTTACTCGCGGGAGAACACCGGGGAGCTGTTTTTT
once	.	TRBV7-8	TRBJ2-2	CASSLVAQDSRIEANTGELFF	TGTGCCAGCAGCTTAGTAGCCCAGGACAGCCGGATAGAAGCGAACACCGGGGAGCTGTTTTTT
.	.	TRBV12-5	TRBJ1-5	CASDGLASTDTQHF	TGTGCTAGTGACGGACTCGCGAGCACAGATACGCAGCATTTT
.	.	TRBV3-1	TRBJ1-2	CASSPGYGTHFNYGYTF	TGTGCCAGCAGTCCCGGTTACGGGACACACTTTAACTATGGCTACACCTTC
.	.	TRBV11-2	TRBJ2-5	CASSLRQAGAGWETQYF	TGTGCCAGCAGCTTACGGCAGGCTGGTGCGGGGTGGGAGACCCAGTACTTC
.	.	TRBV6-1	TRBJ2-7	CASSEDNSLYEQYF	TGTGCCAGCAGTGAAGATAACAGTCTCTACGAGCAGTACTTC
many	.	TRBV6-5	TRBJ2-2	CASSPDWLDANTGELFF	TGTGCCAGCAGCCCGGACTGGCTTGACGCGAACACCGGGGAGCTGTTTTTT
many	.	TRBV20-1	TRBJ2-1	CSASILRAPLPYEQFF	TGCAGTGCTAGTATTCTGAGGGCACCGCTTCCCTATGAGCAGTTCTTC
few	.	TRBV28	TRBJ1-2	CASGDRFFPRGYTF	TGTGCCAGCGGTGACAGATTTTTCCCTAGAGGCTACACCTTC
few	TRBD1	TRBV7-8	TRBJ1-5	CASSVWTGGNQPQHF	TGTGCCAGCAGCGTTTGGACAGGGGGCAATCAGCCCCAGCATTTT
hyperexpanded	.	TRBV13	TRBJ2-2	CASSLNYGQTGELFF	TGTGCCAGCAGCCTCAACTACGGACAGACCGGGGAGCTGTTTTTT
few	.	TRBV12-5	TRBJ1-1	CASRENTEAFF	TGTGCTAGTAGGGAGAACACTGAAGCTTTCTTT